This T cell receptor beta chain is drawn from a study of control samples from healthy donors and cancer patients. A single count supports this clone. The CDR3 is 15 amino acids. The germline V and J ends were trimmed by 1 base and 3 bases, with 13 bases remaining between them. CDR1 SGHRS and CDR2 YFSETQ come from the germline V gene. Method: immunoSEQ multiplex PCR; TCRdb's copy keeps in-frame clones and lacks some. The sample lists tens of thousands of clones, roughly 90% occurring once. This receptor was identified in a woman in her forties or fifties in good health. The V call is TRBV5-1, the J call TRBJ1-1; unclear D gene. Sample: blood. In DNA form, the CDR3 reads TGCGCCAGCAGCTTGTCCCAGCCGAGGGACACTGAAGCTTTCTTT. This gives the protein CASSLSQPRDTEAFF. Variable domain in full (rest from reference TRBV5-1 and TRBJ1-1): KAGVTQTPRYLIKTRGQQVTLSCSPISGHRSVSWYQQTPGQGLQFLFEYFSETQRNKGNFPGRFSGRQFSNSRSEMNVSTLELGDSALYLCASSLSQPRDTEAFFGQGTRLTVV.